The 7 T cell receptor beta chains below all came from one sample that was sequenced in a study of T-cell reconstitution after alpha-beta-depleted transplantation in children (TCRdb year 2016). The library was prepared using PCR. These reads were obtained on an Illumina HiSeq 2500. Molecular barcoding was employed in the preparation of TCR libraries, with unique molecular identifiers being used to normalize TCRbeta repertoire quantification. Clones were called with MiXCR by TCRdb after fastp trimmed the public reads at Q25, and only in-frame beta chains were retained. When rows share a CDR3 protein, they turn into one entry using the most common DNA and genes. This sample comprises approximately 510,000 distinct CDR3 sequences, 15% to 20% of them detected only once. 3.3% of the sample is taken by the ten largest. Material: PBMCs from the stem cell graft donor, obtained from the stem cell graft. These receptor sequences come from a human donor who donated a stem cell graft to a child with acute lymphoblastic leukemia.

This clonotype was found a few times. V gene TRBV27 combines with J gene TRBJ1-4; D not resolved. The V gene lost 7 bases and the J gene lost 0 bases, with 12 bases spanning the gap. Germline lookup yields CDR1 MNHEY and CDR2 SMNVEV (reference sequence). The CDR3 loop spans 15 amino acids. CDR3 sequence reads: CASTRRSATNEKLFF. As DNA, the CDR3 is TGTGCCAGCACCCGACGGAGTGCAACTAATGAAAAACTGTTTTTT. The variable domain in full, with the rest retrieved from reference TRBV27 and TRBJ1-4, is EAQVTQNPRYLITVTGKKLTVTCSQNMNHEYMSWYRQDPGLGLRQIYYSMNVEVTDKGDVPEGYKVSRKEKRNFPLILESPSPNQTSLYFCASTRRSATNEKLFFGSGTQLSVL.

The rearrangement links TRBV5-1 to TRBJ2-2, with TRBD1 matching over 11 bases. V lost 5 bases to trimming and J lost 7 bases; unmatched junction nucleotides: 7. CDR1 and CDR2 from the germline V gene are SGHRS and YFSETQ. The CDR3 runs to 15 residues. CDR3 DNA: TGCGCCAGCAGTTGGACAGGGGGCTACAGCGGGGAGCTGTTTTTT. Translation: CASSWTGGYSGELFF.

This clonotype was observed a few times. The chain combines TRBV24-1 with TRBJ2-1, with a weak D call TRBD1 (6 bases). V lost 5 bases to trimming and J lost 6 bases, with 10 bases between them. The CDR3 spans 13 residues. CDR1 is KGHDR, CDR2 SFDVKD, per germline. The CDR3 loop reads CATSGQVVNEQFF. CDR3 nucleotides: TGTGCCACCAGTGGACAGGTTGTCAATGAGCAGTTCTTC.

This clonotype was seen only a few times. V and J are TRBV29-1 and TRBJ1-1; tentatively, D is TRBD1 (5 bases). The CDR3 loop spans 12 amino acids. Germline V gene data show CDR1 as SQVTM and CDR2 as ANQGSEA. Trimming pared 7 bases from V and 4 bases from J, leaving 13 bases between. CDR3 DNA sequence: TGCAGCGCGGTGGGGGGGACCACTGAAGCTTTCTTT. Translated, it gives CSAVGGTTEAFF.

The rearrangement uses TRBV12-3 or TRBV12-4 and TRBJ2-5; 10 bases fit TRBD1. V was pared by 1 base and J by 5 bases, with 7 bases of the junction left unmatched. The CDR3 spans 16 residues. CDR3 amino acids: CASSLDPGQGLETQYF. CDR3 bases: TGTGCCAGCAGTTTAGACCCGGGACAGGGGTTGGAGACCCAGTACTTC.

This chain uses TRBV14 with TRBJ2-1, with 8 positions matching TRBD2. This CDR3 spans 11 amino acids. J gave up 15 bases and V 4 bases, and 5 bases lay outside the gene matches. The germline V gene encodes CDR1 SGHDN and CDR2 FVKESK. The DNA for the CDR3 is TGTGCCAGCAGCCCCGGGGGGGGCCGGTTCTTC. This translates into CASSPGGGRFF.

There are a few counts of this clonotype. The chain joins TRBV6-1 to TRBJ1-6; D may be TRBD1 (5 bases). CDR3 length: 14 amino acids. Germline V gene lookup returns CDR1 MNHNS and CDR2 SASEGT. V was trimmed by 7 bases and J by 7 bases, leaving 14 bases between them. Written as DNA, the CDR3 is TGTGCCAGCACCCTGGGACTCGGAAATTCACCCCTCCACTTT. Encoded protein: CASTLGLGNSPLHF.